A selection of T cell receptor beta chains follows, all from one sample in a study of T cells in Graves' hyperthyroidism and ophthalmopathy. TCRdb processed the multiplex PCR reads anew with MiXCR; each CDR3 protein has one entry. The sample shows over 300,000 distinct CDR3 sequences, roughly 13% of them seen only once. The sequenced material came from blood. The receptors were gathered from a woman in her forties with Graves' ophthalmopathy. Each CDR3 is given with its conserved first and last residue. The order of the fields is clone size, D gene, J gene, V gene, CDR3 protein, CDR3 DNA. A D gene is named only where the DNA matches it firmly. Where a row states a size, it is once, few, many or the class of an expanded clone; other rows omit it.

many,.,TRBJ1-2,TRBV7-8,CASSFVGGAYGYTF,TGTGCCAGCAGCTTTGTCGGGGGCGCATATGGCTACACCTTC
few,.,TRBJ1-4,TRBV27,CASSFSKATNEKLFF,TGTGCCAGCAGTTTTTCTAAGGCAACTAATGAAAAACTGTTTTTT
.,.,TRBJ2-4,TRBV13,CAGSPGQGQLAKNIQYF,TGTGCCGGCAGCCCGGGGCAGGGGCAATTAGCCAAAAACATTCAGTACTTC
.,.,TRBJ2-7,TRBV4-1,CASSQVSLGYEQYF,TGCGCCAGCAGCCAAGTGTCCCTGGGCTACGAGCAGTACTTC
many,.,TRBJ1-1,TRBV2,CASIHEGMNTEAFF,TGTGCCAGCATTCATGAGGGGATGAACACTGAAGCTTTCTTT
.,TRBD2,TRBJ2-1,TRBV18,CASSPMTSGTYNEQFF,TGTGCCAGCTCACCGATGACTAGCGGAACCTACAATGAGCAGTTCTTC
.,.,TRBJ1-4,TRBV6-1,CASSEYIYGKLFF,TGTGCCAGCAGTGAATACATTTATGGGAAACTGTTTTTT
few,.,TRBJ2-1,TRBV28,CASRPTKGVGTNEQFF,TGTGCCAGCAGACCGACAAAGGGAGTCGGGACGAATGAGCAGTTCTTC
.,TRBD1,TRBJ1-2,TRBV4-1,CASSQQLGTGSYGYTF,TGCGCCAGCAGCCAGCAACTAGGGACAGGGTCCTATGGCTACACCTTC
many,TRBD1,TRBJ1-1,TRBV6-5,CASSYGTGTEAFF,TGTGCCAGCAGTTACGGGACAGGGACTGAAGCTTTCTTT
.,.,TRBJ1-6,TRBV14,CASSPWGGGHNSPLHF,TGTGCCAGCAGCCCCTGGGGAGGGGGTCATAATTCACCCCTCCACTTT
many,.,TRBJ1-4,TRBV19,CASSIGGTNSEKLFF,TGTGCCAGTAGTATCGGGGGGACAAATTCTGAAAAACTGTTTTTT
many,TRBD2,TRBJ2-1,TRBV24-1,CATSDSGRTNEQFF,TGTGCCACCAGTGACAGCGGGAGGACGAATGAGCAGTTCTTC
.,.,TRBJ2-5,TRBV3-1,CASSPARTEGGTQYF,TGTGCCAGCAGCCCGGCCCGGACCGAAGGGGGGACCCAGTACTTC
many,TRBD1,TRBJ2-7,TRBV3-1,CASSPGTAVSYEQYF,TGTGCCAGCAGCCCGGGGACAGCCGTCTCCTACGAGCAGTACTTC
many,TRBD2,TRBJ2-1,TRBV6-1,CASSVQGLAGGEQFF,TGTGCCAGCAGTGTGCAAGGACTAGCGGGAGGTGAGCAGTTCTTC
few,.,TRBJ1-1,TRBV5-1,CASSFDPGTDAEAFF,TGCGCCAGCAGCTTTGACCCGGGGACGGACGCTGAAGCTTTCTTT
few,TRBD2,TRBJ2-7,TRBV20-1,CSARHSLTSGSNLFYEQYF,TGCAGTGCTAGACATTCCTTGACTAGCGGGAGTAATCTGTTCTACGAGCAGTACTTC
many,.,TRBJ2-7,TRBV28,CASSLFGQGEQYF,TGTGCCAGCAGTTTATTTGGCCAGGGCGAGCAGTACTTC
.,.,TRBJ2-2,TRBV9,CASSVAFEGPNTGELFF,TGTGCCAGCAGCGTAGCGTTTGAGGGACCGAACACCGGGGAGCTGTTTTTT